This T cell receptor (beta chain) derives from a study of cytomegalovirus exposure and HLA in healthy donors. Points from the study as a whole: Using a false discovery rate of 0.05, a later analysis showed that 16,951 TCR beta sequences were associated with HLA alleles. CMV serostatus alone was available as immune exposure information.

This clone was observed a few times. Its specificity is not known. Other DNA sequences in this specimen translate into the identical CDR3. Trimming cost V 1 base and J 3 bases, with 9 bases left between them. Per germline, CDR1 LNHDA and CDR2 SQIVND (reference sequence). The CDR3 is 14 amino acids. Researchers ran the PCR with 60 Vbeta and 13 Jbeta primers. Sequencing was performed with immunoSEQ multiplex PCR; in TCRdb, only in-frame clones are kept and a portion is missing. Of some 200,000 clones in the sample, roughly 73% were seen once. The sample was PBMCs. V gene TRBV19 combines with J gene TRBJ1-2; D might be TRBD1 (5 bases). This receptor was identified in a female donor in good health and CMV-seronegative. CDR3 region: CASSIVGRDYGYTF. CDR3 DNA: TGTGCCAGTAGTATAGTCGGCAGGGACTATGGCTACACCTTC.